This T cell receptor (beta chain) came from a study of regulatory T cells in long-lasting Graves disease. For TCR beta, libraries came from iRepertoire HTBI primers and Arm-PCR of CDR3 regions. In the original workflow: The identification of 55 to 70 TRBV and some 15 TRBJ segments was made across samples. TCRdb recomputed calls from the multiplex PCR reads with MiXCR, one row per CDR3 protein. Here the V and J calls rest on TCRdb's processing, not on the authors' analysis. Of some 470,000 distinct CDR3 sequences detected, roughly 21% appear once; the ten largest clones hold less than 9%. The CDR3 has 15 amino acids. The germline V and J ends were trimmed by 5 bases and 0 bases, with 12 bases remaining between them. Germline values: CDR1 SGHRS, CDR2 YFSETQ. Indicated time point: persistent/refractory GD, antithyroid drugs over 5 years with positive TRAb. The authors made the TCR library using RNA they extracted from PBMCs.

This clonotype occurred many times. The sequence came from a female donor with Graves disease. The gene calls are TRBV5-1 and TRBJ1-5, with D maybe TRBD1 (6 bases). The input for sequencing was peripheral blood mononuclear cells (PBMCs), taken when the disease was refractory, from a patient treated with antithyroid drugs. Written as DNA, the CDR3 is TGCGCCAGCAGTCCAGGGGCTAATAGCAATCAGCCCCAGCATTTT. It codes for CASSPGANSNQPQHF.